This TCR beta chain was recovered during a study of T cell responses to AZD1222 COVID-19 vaccine. The protocol was immunoSEQ multiplex PCR, while the TCRdb copy is restricted to in-frame clones and leaves out a portion. The sample yields around 100,000 clones, around 82% seen once. This CDR3 contains 14 residues. The germline V gene encodes CDR1 SGHAT and CDR2 FQDESV (reference sequence). The V end lost 5 bases, the J end lost 8 bases, and 18 bases lay between the germline ends. Source: peripheral blood, taken on day 0 of AZD1222 vaccination. The sequence came from an adult in good health. V is TRBV11-1 and J is TRBJ1-2; tentatively, D is TRBD1 (5 bases). The CDR3 DNA is TGTGCCAGCAGCCAATTCGGGACGGAAAGAGGCTACACCTTC. Protein: CASSQFGTERGYTF.